Given below is one T cell receptor (beta chain) in context. Residents of 24 US areas, aged about 18 to 89 years, made up the participants. Participant-given clinical history determined each cohort assignment. Authors' data handling: Nucleated cell counts were estimated from reference gene primer amplification. Here immunoSEQ multiplex PCR was the method, and the copy in TCRdb shows in-frame clones only, minus some. From that table come the V and J calls and clone size; the DNA was used to work out D and trimming. The top ten clones hold approximately 7.3% of a sample with approximately 220,000 clones, roughly 84% of them seen once. This entry is derived from a study of blood T cell repertoires in COVID-19. Turning to the study itself: Donors in the United States, Italy and Spain gave samples during acute or convalescent COVID-19.

The germline V gene encodes CDR1 SEHNR and CDR2 FQNEAQ (reference sequence). This CDR3 comprises 12 residues. The V end lost 1 base, the J end lost 7 bases, and 7 bases lay between the germline ends. Sequencing used PBMCs or T cells enriched from blood (not recorded which). The chain links TRBV7-9 to TRBJ1-2; D is ambiguous. The source is a woman in her forties who had recovered from COVID-19. The DNA of the CDR3 is TGTGCCAGCAGCTTAGGGCGGAGTGGCTACACCTTC. Translation: CASSLGRSGYTF.